The 14 T cell receptor beta chains below were found in one sample sequenced in a study of T-cell reconstitution after alpha-beta-depleted transplantation in children. Library preparation (for TCRbeta) was performed with unique molecular identifiers. Using its own MiXCR run on the PCR reads, TCRdb lists one record per CDR3 protein. The table has around 240,000 distinct CDR3 sequences, roughly 8% seen once. Sequencing used PBMCs, mostly from graft donor cells, obtained 180 days after TCRalphabeta/CD19-depleted stem cell transplant. Receptors were obtained from a male patient under 18 who had a stem cell transplant for acute lymphoblastic leukemia, so the T cells may come from the graft donor.

This clonotype was seen many times. The CDR3 nucleotides are TGTGCCAGCAGCTTAGGGGGAGGGAGTGGGGTCTATGGCTACACCTTC. Its translation: CASSLGGGSGVYGYTF. V and J are TRBV7-2 and TRBJ1-2; D is unresolved. Trimming cost V 1 base and J 4 bases, with 16 bases left between them. CDR3 length equals 16 residues. Germline V CDR1 and CDR2: SGHTA, FQGNSA.

The rearrangement joins TRBV5-4 to TRBJ1-3; D call uncertain. The CDR3 loop spans 14 amino acids. V gave up 5 bases and J gave up 4 bases, with 13 bases separating them. CDR1 and CDR2 from the germline V gene are SGHNT and YYREEE (reference sequence). DNA of the CDR3: TGTGCCAGCAGATCCCGAAGGGCCGGAAACACCATATATTTT. Its translation is CASRSRRAGNTIYF.

This clonotype appeared many times. The chain combines TRBV27 with TRBJ2-5; the D is unclear. The CDR3 consists of 13 residues. The V and J ends lost 5 bases and 5 bases respectively, with 12 bases between them. The germline V gene has CDR1 MNHEY and CDR2 SMNVEV (reference sequence). This chain's CDR3 is CASSRQVTETQYF. The CDR3 nucleotides read TGTGCCAGCAGTCGTCAGGTCACGGAGACCCAGTACTTC.

This clonotype was observed at least ten times. This chain uses TRBV21-1 with TRBJ2-5; the table's D call of TRBD2 was not tested on the DNA. TRBV21-1 has pseudogene status. The CDR3 is made up of 18 amino acids. CDR3 residues: CASSKAGTSGRSGETQYF. DNA of the CDR3: TGTGCCAGCAGCAAAGCGGGGACTAGCGGGAGAAGTGGGGAGACCCAGTACTTC.

This chain links TRBV20-1 with TRBJ2-2; D is unclear. The V and J ends lost 0 bases and 0 bases respectively, with 11 bases between them. The CDR3 has 16 residues. Germline loops: CDR1 DFQATT, CDR2 SNEGSKA (reference sequence). CDR3: CSARDPATANTGELFF. The CDR3 coding sequence is TGCAGTGCTAGAGATCCGGCTACCGCGAACACCGGGGAGCTGTTTTTT.

This clonotype was seen repeatedly, ten times or more. The V call is TRBV25-1, the J call TRBJ2-7, with D unresolved. CDR1 is MGHDK, CDR2 SYGVNS, per germline. V was trimmed by 1 base and J by 4 bases, leaving 14 bases between them. The CDR3 spans 15 residues. The CDR3 sequence: CASSELVDTAYEQYF. The CDR3 bases are TGTGCCAGCAGTGAATTGGTAGATACCGCGTACGAGCAGTACTTC.

In regard to this clonotype: A read error may explain this, as a much larger clone is one base away. The rearrangement uses TRBV18 and TRBJ2-7; 7 positions match TRBD1. Germline CDR1 and CDR2: KGHSH and LQKENI. This CDR3 spans 14 amino acids. The CDR3 here is CASSPQGLSYEQYF. CDR3 nucleotide sequence: TGTGCCAGCTCGCCACAGGGGCTCTCCTACGAGCAGTACTTC.

As regards this clonotype: A much more abundant neighbour one base away suggests this may be a read error. CDR3 in amino acids: CASSLGPAGVHEQFF. CDR3 sequence (DNA): TGTGCCAGCAGCTTAGGACCAGCGGGAGTCCATGAGCAGTTCTTC. The chain couples TRBV7-6 to TRBJ2-1; TRBD2 matches 8 bases. Germline CDR1 SGHVS, CDR2 FNYEAQ. The CDR3 is 15 amino acids. Trimming took 1 base from V and 8 from J; bases not matched to a gene: 7.

This clonotype appeared many times. The J gene is TRBJ2-1, the V gene TRBV29-1, with D possibly matching TRBD2 (5 bases). This CDR3 comprises 11 residues. Deletions cut 6 bases from V and 7 bases from J, with 10 bases between. The germline V gene has CDR1 SQVTM and CDR2 ANQGSEA. As DNA, the CDR3 is TGCAGCGTACTAGTGCCGAATGAGCAGTTCTTC. Translated: CSVLVPNEQFF.

Details on this clonotype: Just one base apart from a much larger clone, this may be a read error. The chain joins TRBV25-1 to TRBJ2-2; D not certain. V was cut by 1 base and J by 9 bases, with 15 bases left in between. The germline CDR1 and CDR2 sequences are MGHDK and SYGVNS. The CDR3 is 15 residues long. CDR3 in DNA: TGTGCCAGCAGTGAATCTGTCCCCGCGGCCCGGGAGCTGTTTTTT. As protein: CASSESVPAARELFF.

In its sample, this clonotype was seen many times. The chain couples TRBV24-1 to TRBJ2-3, with 11 bases aligning to TRBD2. Germline loops: CDR1 KGHDR, CDR2 SFDVKD. CDR3 length equals 17 residues. The trim removed 4 bases at V and 2 bases at J, leaving 7 bases unmatched. The CDR3 bases are TGTGCCACCAGTGACCCCGGACTAGCGGGTTACACAGATACGCAGTATTTT. It specifies CATSDPGLAGYTDTQYF.

This clonotype was recorded at least ten times. V is TRBV12-3 or TRBV12-4 and J is TRBJ2-5; no definite D call. The V gene lost 1 base and the J gene lost 2 bases, with 11 bases spanning the gap. CDR3 size: 15 residues. CDR3 nucleotides: TGTGCCAGCAGTTTAGGCAGCACGACACAAGAGACCCAGTACTTC. It encodes CASSLGSTTQETQYF.

In its sample, this clonotype was seen many times. The rearrangement joins TRBV4-1 to TRBJ2-7; tentative D call: TRBD2 (6 bases). Trimming shortened V by 3 bases and J by 0 bases, and 12 bases separated the two germline ends. The germline V gene has CDR1 MGHRA and CDR2 YSYEKL. This CDR3 has 15 residues. CDR3 bases: TGCGCCAGCAGCCACGGTCGGGGGTCCTCCTACGAGCAGTACTTC. Translation: CASSHGRGSSYEQYF.

This clonotype was seen ten or more times. The V gene is TRBV20-1, the J gene TRBJ2-2, with a weak D call TRBD1 (6 bases). Germline assignment: CDR1 DFQATT and CDR2 SNEGSKA (reference sequence). Trimming shortened V by 4 bases and J by 4 bases, and 16 bases separated the two germline ends. CDR3 length equals 15 residues. In DNA form, the CDR3 reads TGCAGTGCTATCCCAGGGGTCCCGGGCACCGGGGAGCTGTTTTTT. Translated: CSAIPGVPGTGELFF.